The 21 T cell receptor beta chains given below trace back to one sample, sequenced in a study of T cells in Graves' hyperthyroidism and ophthalmopathy. TCR beta CDR3 region amplification was performed from RNA transcripts. Using the HTBI primer set, a first-round RT-PCR was run on the TCR CDR3. A single record per CDR3 protein comes from TCRdb applying MiXCR to the multiplex PCR reads. This table holds some 460,000 distinct CDR3 sequences, approximately 15% found once. The specimen was blood. These receptors came from a woman aged 18-29 years with Graves' hyperthyroidism.

There are many counts of this clonotype. The V call is TRBV30, the J call TRBJ2-7; D not certain. The V and J ends lost 5 bases and 4 bases respectively, with 9 bases between them. CDR3 length: 11 amino acids. The germline V gene encodes CDR1 GTSNPN and CDR2 SVGIG (reference sequence). The CDR3 DNA follows: TGTGCCTGGGGTCTTTCTTACGAGCAGTACTTC. It is translated as CAWGLSYEQYF.

V and J are TRBV12-3 or TRBV12-4 and TRBJ2-4; a possible D gene is TRBD1 (6 bases). Trimming took off 3 bases at V and 6 bases at J, with 15 bases between the two ends. The CDR3 is 15 amino acids. In DNA form, the CDR3 reads TGTGCCAGCAGTTTTGGAGCAGGGACATCAAACATTCAGTACTTC. Translation gives CASSFGAGTSNIQYF.

There are many counts of this clonotype. This chain uses TRBV20-1 with TRBJ1-4, with D uncertain. Germline CDR1 reads DFQATT; CDR2 reads SNEGSKA (reference sequence). CDR3 length equals 14 residues. V lost 0 bases and J 7 bases, leaving 12 bases between the germline ends. The CDR3 nucleotides read TGCAGTGCTAGAGATCTACGGTGGCTTGAAAAACTGTTTTTT. It is translated as CSARDLRWLEKLFF.

As to this clonotype: This clone may be a read error of a much larger clone one base away. The genes are TRBV20-1 and TRBJ2-7, with D uncertain. The CDR3 is 16 amino acids. Per the germline V gene, CDR1 is DFQATT and CDR2 is SNEGSKA (reference sequence). V shed 0 bases and J shed 2 bases, with 17 bases lying between them. CDR3 DNA sequence: TGCAGTGCTAGAGAGGGCGGTAGGAACAGAGCCTACGAGCAGTACTTC. Protein product: CSAREGGRNRAYEQYF.

In this sample, this clonotype turned up many times. This chain links TRBV28 with TRBJ1-2; D call uncertain. Germline V lookup: CDR1 MDHEN, CDR2 SYDVKM. The V gene lost 7 bases and the J gene lost 5 bases, with 11 bases spanning the gap. CDR3 length: 12 residues. CDR3: CASTSALYGYTF. In DNA, the CDR3 is TGTGCCAGCACCTCGGCCTTGTATGGCTACACCTTC.

This clonotype appeared many times. J is TRBJ1-4 and V is TRBV12-3 or TRBV12-4, with D perhaps TRBD1 (6 bases). The CDR3 contains 14 residues. Deletions cut 4 bases from V and 8 bases from J, with 14 bases between. The CDR3 DNA follows: TGTGCCAGCAGTTCCTCAGGGGTAGACGAAAAACTGTTTTTT. This codes for CASSSSGVDEKLFF.

The chain links TRBV27 to TRBJ2-3; TRBD2 might be the D (6 bases). The V end was cut by 8 bases, the J end by 0 bases, with 12 bases between. CDR1 and CDR2 from the germline V gene are MNHEY and SMNVEV (reference sequence). The CDR3 covers 14 residues. The CDR3 DNA sequence: TGTGCCAGCGCGTATGGGGGGAGCACAGATACGCAGTATTTT. As protein: CASAYGGSTDTQYF.

This clonotype was counted many times. The V and J genes are TRBV5-1 and TRBJ2-1, with 8 bases that match TRBD1. The V segment lost 4 bases and the J segment 3 bases; nucleotides outside the gene matches: 6. The CDR3 extends over 15 amino acids. Germline V gives CDR1 SGHRS, CDR2 YFSETQ. In nucleotides, the CDR3 is TGCGCCAGCAGCGCAGCAGGGGGCATCTACAATGAGCAGTTCTTC. As protein: CASSAAGGIYNEQFF.

The chain uses TRBV28 and TRBJ2-7, with D unresolved. CDR1 and CDR2 from the germline V gene are MDHEN and SYDVKM. The CDR3 extends over 15 amino acids. Trimming removed 6 bases from V and 3 bases from J, with 18 bases in between. CDR3 DNA: TGTGCCAGCAGCTCCCTTGAGGCTCATCTCTACGAGCAGTACTTC. The encoded protein is CASSSLEAHLYEQYF.

This clonotype was picked up many times. V gene TRBV19 combines with J gene TRBJ1-2, with D possibly being TRBD1 (6 bases). Looked up from germline, CDR1 is LNHDA and CDR2 is SQIVND (reference sequence). This CDR3 contains 14 residues. Deletions cut 2 bases from V and 0 bases from J, with 7 bases between. In DNA, the CDR3 is TGTGCCAGTAGTATAAGGGACACTAACTATGGCTACACCTTC. Translated: CASSIRDTNYGYTF. Variable domain in full (rest from reference TRBV19 and TRBJ1-2): DGGITQSPKYLFRKEGQNVTLSCEQNLNHDAMYWYRQDPGQGLRLIYYSQIVNDFQKGDIAEGYSVSREKKESFPLTVTSAQKNPTAFYLCASSIRDTNYGYTFGSGTRLTVV.

The chain uses TRBV5-1 and TRBJ2-5, with 7 nucleotides matching TRBD1. CDR1 is SGHRS, CDR2 YFSETQ, per germline. CDR3 length: 12 amino acids. With 3 bases clipped from V and 13 bases from J, the junction kept 9 bases outside the gene matches. CDR3 coding DNA: TGCGCCAGCAGCTCGTCCGGGACAGCCCCGTACTTC. Amino acid sequence: CASSSSGTAPYF.

This clonotype was recorded a few times. V is TRBV5-1 and J is TRBJ2-3, with D possibly being TRBD2 (6 bases). Germline CDR1 SGHRS, CDR2 YFSETQ. Trimming stripped 0 bases from V and 3 bases from J, with 8 bases between. The CDR3 runs 14 residues. The CDR3 region is CASSLEAGTDTQYF. The CDR3 region has the DNA TGCGCCAGCAGCTTGGAGGCGGGAACAGATACGCAGTATTTT.

To note about this clonotype: Its ends do not fully match the called genes, so a read error is possible. CDR3 nucleotides: TGTGCCGGCAGCTTCAGGGGTACTGGAAACACCATATATTTT. Its protein is CAGSFRGTGNTIYF. The V call is TRBV7-8, the J call TRBJ1-3; D is possibly TRBD1 (6 bases). This CDR3 comprises 14 residues. CDR1 and CDR2 (germline): SGHVS, FQNEAQ.

The rearrangement links TRBV12-3 or TRBV12-4 to TRBJ1-6, with unresolved D. With 5 bases removed from V and 7 bases from J, the gap between germline ends came to 18 bases. The CDR3 is 16 amino acids. For the CDR3, the DNA is TGTGCCAGCAGTCCCTCCCTCGGACGAAGAAATTCACCCCTCCACTTT. Protein product: CASSPSLGRRNSPLHF.

J is TRBJ2-2 and V is TRBV5-4; tentatively, D is TRBD1 (6 bases). CDR3 size: 16 residues. V was trimmed by 0 bases and J by 3 bases, leaving 12 bases between them. From germline, CDR1 is SGHNT and CDR2 YYREEE (reference sequence). This CDR3 is CASSLGAGGYTGELFF. In DNA, the CDR3 is TGTGCCAGCAGCTTGGGGGCTGGGGGCTACACCGGGGAGCTGTTTTTT.

This clonotype was seen at least ten times. The chain has TRBV7-3 and TRBJ2-3, with D uncertain. V lost 0 bases and J lost 6, with 7 bases in between. The CDR3 has 13 residues. Germline V gene sequence: CDR1 SGHTA, CDR2 FQGTGA. The CDR3 bases are TGTGCCAGCAGCTTAACGTCAGAGGATACGCAGTATTTT. Its protein is CASSLTSEDTQYF.

CDR3 nucleotides: TGTGCCAGCAGGGACAGAAGCAATTCACCCCTCCACTTT. Its protein product is CASRDRSNSPLHF. V gene TRBV6-1 combines with J gene TRBJ1-6; D might be TRBD1 (6 bases). CDR1 is MNHNS and CDR2 is SASEGT in the germline V gene. Deletions cut 6 bases from V and 7 bases from J, with 10 bases between. This CDR3 has 13 amino acids.

This clonotype has more than one count but fewer than ten. The V and J genes are TRBV20-1 and TRBJ1-1, with TRBD1 identical over 8 bases. V lost 4 bases to trimming and J lost 3 bases; unmatched junction nucleotides: 10. This CDR3 region has 15 residues. Per the germline V gene, CDR1 is DFQATT and CDR2 is SNEGSKA (reference sequence). In nucleotides, the CDR3 is TGCAGTGCTAACTCAGGGGGCAGTGGGGACACTGAAGCTTTCTTT. Protein sequence: CSANSGGSGDTEAFF.

The genes are TRBV7-3 and TRBJ1-1, with 11 bases identical to TRBD1. The germline gives CDR1 SGHTA, CDR2 FQGTGA. The CDR3 is 15 amino acids. The trim removed 5 bases at V and 5 bases at J, leaving 7 bases unmatched. The CDR3 region is CASSLEGQGGTEAFF. CDR3 coding DNA: TGTGCCAGCAGCCTAGAGGGACAGGGGGGGACTGAAGCTTTCTTT.

At least ten counts were recorded for this clonotype. V is TRBV15 and J is TRBJ1-5; D unresolved. Trimming removed 0 bases from V and 5 bases from J, with 11 bases in between. This CDR3 has 15 residues. CDR1 is LNHNV and CDR2 is YYDKDF in the germline V gene (reference sequence). The CDR3 sequence: CATSRDLARYQPQHF. CDR3 in DNA: TGTGCCACCAGCAGAGATCTAGCCAGGTATCAGCCCCAGCATTTT.

This clonotype showed up many times. The junction and the germline gene differ at one end; a read error may be behind it. The DNA of the CDR3 is TGTGCCAGCAGCGAAGGACAGAGCTCTGGAAACACCATATATTTT. Protein product: CASSEGQSSGNTIYF. This chain uses TRBV6-1 with TRBJ1-3, with a weak D call TRBD1 (6 bases). The length of the CDR3 is 15 residues. Germline CDR1 and CDR2: MNHNS and SASEGT.